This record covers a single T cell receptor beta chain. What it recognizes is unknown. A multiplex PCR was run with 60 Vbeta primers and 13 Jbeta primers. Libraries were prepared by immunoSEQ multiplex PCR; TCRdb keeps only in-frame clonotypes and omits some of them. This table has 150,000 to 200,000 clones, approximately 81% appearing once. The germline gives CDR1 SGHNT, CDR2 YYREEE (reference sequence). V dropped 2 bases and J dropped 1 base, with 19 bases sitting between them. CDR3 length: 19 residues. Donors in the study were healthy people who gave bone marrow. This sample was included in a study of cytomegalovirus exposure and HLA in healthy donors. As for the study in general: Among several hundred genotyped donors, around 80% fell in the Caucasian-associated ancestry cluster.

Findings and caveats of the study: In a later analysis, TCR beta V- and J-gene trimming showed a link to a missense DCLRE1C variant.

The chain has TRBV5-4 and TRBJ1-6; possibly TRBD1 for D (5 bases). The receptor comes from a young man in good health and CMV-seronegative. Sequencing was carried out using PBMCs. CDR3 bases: TGTGCCAGCAGCTTCCGGCGGGGCTCTATTCTATCCTATAATTCACCCCTCCACTTT. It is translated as CASSFRRGSILSYNSPLHF.